These T cell receptor beta chains were read from a single sample in a study of cytomegalovirus exposure and HLA in healthy donors. Clones were sequenced by immunoSEQ multiplex PCR, and TCRdb holds only the in-frame ones, with some missing. Of some 160,000 clones in the sample, 60% to 80% were seen once. Input material: PBMCs. The receptors were sampled from a woman in her twenties or thirties in good health and CMV-seronegative. Both conserved end residues are trimmed from each CDR3. The order of the fields is D gene, V gene, J gene, CDR3 protein. A D gene is named only where the DNA matches it firmly.

D gene: .; V gene: TRBV5-1; J gene: TRBJ2-7; CDR3 protein: ASSLAGVIYEQY
D gene: TRBD1; V gene: TRBV9; J gene: TRBJ1-5; CDR3 protein: ASSVEGDRGQPQH
D gene: .; V gene: TRBV13; J gene: TRBJ1-1; CDR3 protein: ASSLEDSQGNEAF
D gene: TRBD1; V gene: TRBV7-2; J gene: TRBJ1-5; CDR3 protein: ASSLAGYRGYGNQPQH
D gene: TRBD1; V gene: TRBV9; J gene: TRBJ2-2; CDR3 protein: ASSVTGGIGELF
D gene: TRBD1; V gene: TRBV29-1; J gene: TRBJ1-4; CDR3 protein: SVAGTGEKLF
D gene: .; V gene: TRBV5-1; J gene: TRBJ1-3; CDR3 protein: ASSLGTTGNTIY
D gene: .; V gene: TRBV6-4; J gene: TRBJ1-1; CDR3 protein: ASRRSSGLEAF
D gene: .; V gene: TRBV19; J gene: TRBJ2-7; CDR3 protein: ASSITYSLFYEQY
D gene: TRBD1; V gene: TRBV30; J gene: TRBJ1-3; CDR3 protein: AWSSRTGYSGNTIY
D gene: .; V gene: TRBV5-6; J gene: TRBJ1-3; CDR3 protein: ASSTRVAGNTIY